These T cell receptor beta chains were read from a single sample in a study of T-cell memory formation after mild COVID-19. TCRdb called the 5' RACE reads again in MiXCR, with one record for every CDR3 protein. This sample carries 400,000 to 500,000 distinct CDR3 sequences, 15% to 20% of them seen once, and the ten largest clones take about 22%. Sequencing input: PBMCs or a T cell subset sorted from them (not recorded which). The receptors come from a man aged 18 to 30 who had mild COVID-19 (a few samples of this study predate the infection). Cell type and time point are not known. The CDR3 runs from the conserved cysteine through the conserved F or W. Fields, in order: D gene, J gene, clone size, V gene, CDR3 DNA, CDR3 protein. D genes are given only for firm matches. Only part of the rows carry a size: once, few, many, or a class if the clone is expanded.

d_call: NA; j_call: TRBJ2-1; clone_size: few; v_call: TRBV6-1; cdr3_nt: TGTGCCAGCAGTTCCGGGACGGAATGGAATGAGCAGTTCTTC; cdr3_aa: CASSSGTEWNEQFF
d_call: TRBD1; j_call: TRBJ2-7; clone_size: NA; v_call: TRBV19; cdr3_nt: TGTGCCAGTAGGCTACAGGGGGTCTCTTCCTACGAGCAGTACTTC; cdr3_aa: CASRLQGVSSYEQYF
d_call: TRBD1; j_call: TRBJ1-3; clone_size: NA; v_call: TRBV7-2; cdr3_nt: TGTGCCAGCAGCAGTGGGACAGTGAACTCTGGAAACACCATATATTTT; cdr3_aa: CASSSGTVNSGNTIYF
d_call: TRBD2; j_call: TRBJ2-5; clone_size: few; v_call: TRBV7-3; cdr3_nt: TGTGCCAGCAGCTTAATGGGTAGCGGGGAAGAGACCCAGTACTTC; cdr3_aa: CASSLMGSGEETQYF
d_call: NA; j_call: TRBJ1-5; clone_size: NA; v_call: TRBV29-1; cdr3_nt: TGCAGCGTGGGGAGGGAGGGCAATCAGCCCCAGCATTTT; cdr3_aa: CSVGREGNQPQHF
d_call: NA; j_call: TRBJ2-5; clone_size: NA; v_call: TRBV3-1; cdr3_nt: TGTGCCAGCAGCCTCACAGGGTTGCGACAAGAGACCCAGTACTTC; cdr3_aa: CASSLTGLRQETQYF
d_call: TRBD1; j_call: TRBJ2-2; clone_size: few; v_call: TRBV5-1; cdr3_nt: TGCGCCAGCAGCTCCTCGGACAGGGCCCGCACCGGGGAGCTGTTTTTT; cdr3_aa: CASSSSDRARTGELFF
d_call: NA; j_call: TRBJ2-7; clone_size: NA; v_call: TRBV10-2; cdr3_nt: TGCGCCAGCAGTGAAAACGGGGGCCCCTCCTACGAGCAGTACTTC; cdr3_aa: CASSENGGPSYEQYF
d_call: TRBD1; j_call: TRBJ2-7; clone_size: NA; v_call: TRBV4-1; cdr3_nt: TGCGCCAGCAGCCAAGACCCAGGGGGTGGCTACGAGCAGTACTTC; cdr3_aa: CASSQDPGGGYEQYF
d_call: NA; j_call: TRBJ1-2; clone_size: few; v_call: TRBV4-2; cdr3_nt: TGTGCCAGCAGCCAAGATGTGGGGGCTCGCTATGGCTACACCTTC; cdr3_aa: CASSQDVGARYGYTF
d_call: NA; j_call: TRBJ1-1; clone_size: many; v_call: TRBV7-2; cdr3_nt: TGTGCCAGCAGCATACAGGGCGACACTGAAGCTTTCTTT; cdr3_aa: CASSIQGDTEAFF
d_call: NA; j_call: TRBJ1-1; clone_size: NA; v_call: TRBV7-2; cdr3_nt: TGTGCCAGCAGCCAAAGCGGACGGTCGATCACTGAAGCTTTCTTT; cdr3_aa: CASSQSGRSITEAFF
d_call: NA; j_call: TRBJ1-3; clone_size: few; v_call: TRBV7-8; cdr3_nt: TGTGCCACAAGTCCGGGACGCTTAGTAAGGTCTGGAAACACCATATATTTT; cdr3_aa: CATSPGRLVRSGNTIYF
d_call: TRBD1; j_call: TRBJ2-1; clone_size: NA; v_call: TRBV10-3; cdr3_nt: TGTGCCATCAGTGAGTCCCGGGCAGGGGGCGCGGGATTCTTC; cdr3_aa: CAISESRAGGAGFF
d_call: NA; j_call: TRBJ1-4; clone_size: NA; v_call: TRBV4-3; cdr3_nt: TGCGCCAGCAGCCACTCGGAGTCGGGGAGTGAAAAACTGTTTTTT; cdr3_aa: CASSHSESGSEKLFF
d_call: TRBD2; j_call: TRBJ2-3; clone_size: few; v_call: TRBV5-1; cdr3_nt: TGCGCCAGCAGCTTGGGGAGCGGGGGTTCGGATACGCAGTATTTT; cdr3_aa: CASSLGSGGSDTQYF
d_call: NA; j_call: TRBJ2-7; clone_size: NA; v_call: TRBV4-1; cdr3_nt: TGCGCCAGCAGCCACGAAAGCTACGAGCAGTACTTC; cdr3_aa: CASSHESYEQYF
d_call: TRBD2; j_call: TRBJ2-3; clone_size: few; v_call: TRBV20-1; cdr3_nt: TGCAGTGCTAGAAATAGCGGGGGGGTGTTCGATACGCAGTATTTT; cdr3_aa: CSARNSGGVFDTQYF
d_call: NA; j_call: TRBJ2-3; clone_size: NA; v_call: TRBV29-1; cdr3_nt: TGCAGCGTAACGACAGACGGGACCAGCACAGATACGCAGTATTTT; cdr3_aa: CSVTTDGTSTDTQYF
d_call: NA; j_call: TRBJ1-5; clone_size: few; v_call: TRBV5-4; cdr3_nt: TGTGCCAGCAGCCCGACGCCGGGAGACACTAATCAGCCCCAGCATTTT; cdr3_aa: CASSPTPGDTNQPQHF
d_call: TRBD1; j_call: TRBJ2-4; clone_size: NA; v_call: TRBV30; cdr3_nt: TGTGCCTGGAGTACTGGACAGGGAGAGTACGGCATTCAGTACTTC; cdr3_aa: CAWSTGQGEYGIQYF
d_call: TRBD2; j_call: TRBJ2-1; clone_size: few; v_call: TRBV4-1; cdr3_nt: TGCGCCAGCAGCGCACTAGCGAGATACAATGAGCAGTTCTTC; cdr3_aa: CASSALARYNEQFF
d_call: NA; j_call: TRBJ1-4; clone_size: few; v_call: TRBV7-2; cdr3_nt: TGTGCCAGCAGCTTATTGGGACACCCGAATGAAAAACTGTTTTTT; cdr3_aa: CASSLLGHPNEKLFF
d_call: NA; j_call: TRBJ2-5; clone_size: NA; v_call: TRBV7-9; cdr3_nt: TGTGCCAGCACCGCCCTGACAGGCCCCCCGGGAGAGACCCAGTACTTC; cdr3_aa: CASTALTGPPGETQYF
d_call: NA; j_call: TRBJ2-1; clone_size: NA; v_call: TRBV5-1; cdr3_nt: TGCGCCAGCAGCTACGAAAGCTCCTACAATGAGCAGTTCTTC; cdr3_aa: CASSYESSYNEQFF
d_call: TRBD2; j_call: TRBJ2-3; clone_size: few; v_call: TRBV5-1; cdr3_nt: TGCGCCAGCAGCTTGGCATCGACTAGCGGCATAAGCACAGATACGCAGTATTTT; cdr3_aa: CASSLASTSGISTDTQYF
d_call: NA; j_call: TRBJ2-5; clone_size: NA; v_call: TRBV2; cdr3_nt: TGTGCCAGCTCCTGGACAGTTGGTGTACAAGAGACCCAGTACTTC; cdr3_aa: CASSWTVGVQETQYF
d_call: NA; j_call: TRBJ1-4; clone_size: few; v_call: TRBV6-2/TRBV6-3; cdr3_nt: TGTGCCAGCAGTTACTCGAGGCAGGGAGAGGAAAAACTGTTTTTT; cdr3_aa: CASSYSRQGEEKLFF
d_call: TRBD1; j_call: TRBJ2-5; clone_size: many; v_call: TRBV5-1; cdr3_nt: TGCGCCAGCAGCGTACAACAGGGGAGTGGGGACCAGTACTTC; cdr3_aa: CASSVQQGSGDQYF
d_call: NA; j_call: TRBJ2-7; clone_size: NA; v_call: TRBV29-1; cdr3_nt: TGCAGCGTCGTAGGCGGCAGGGGGGAAACCTACGAGCAGTACTTC; cdr3_aa: CSVVGGRGETYEQYF
d_call: TRBD1; j_call: TRBJ2-2; clone_size: few; v_call: TRBV7-2; cdr3_nt: TGTGCCAGCAGCCCAAACAGGGGTCAAGGGGAGCTGTTTTTT; cdr3_aa: CASSPNRGQGELFF
d_call: NA; j_call: TRBJ2-3; clone_size: NA; v_call: TRBV4-2; cdr3_nt: TGTGCCAGCAGCCAGCGCCGCGGCACAGATACGCAGTATTTT; cdr3_aa: CASSQRRGTDTQYF
d_call: NA; j_call: TRBJ2-1; clone_size: many; v_call: TRBV4-3; cdr3_nt: TGCGCCAGCAGCGAGGGGACGGCCTCCTACAATGAGCAGTTCTTC; cdr3_aa: CASSEGTASYNEQFF
d_call: NA; j_call: TRBJ2-7; clone_size: many; v_call: TRBV5-1; cdr3_nt: TGCGCCAGCGGAGTATACGAGCAGTACTTC; cdr3_aa: CASGVYEQYF
d_call: TRBD2; j_call: TRBJ2-5; clone_size: NA; v_call: TRBV14; cdr3_nt: TGTGCCAGCAGCCTGACTAGCGGGGCGTTTGAGACCCAGTACTTC; cdr3_aa: CASSLTSGAFETQYF
d_call: NA; j_call: TRBJ2-7; clone_size: many; v_call: TRBV20-1; cdr3_nt: TGCAGTGCTGACACCGGGGACTCCTACGAGCAGTACTTC; cdr3_aa: CSADTGDSYEQYF
d_call: NA; j_call: TRBJ2-1; clone_size: NA; v_call: TRBV5-1; cdr3_nt: TGCGCCAGCAGCTTCGGGGGGGCCAGGGGGAATGAGCAGTTCTTC; cdr3_aa: CASSFGGARGNEQFF
d_call: NA; j_call: TRBJ2-3; clone_size: many; v_call: TRBV5-5; cdr3_nt: TGTGCCAGCAGCCAGGCCCCTGGGGGAAACGCAGATACGCAGTATTTT; cdr3_aa: CASSQAPGGNADTQYF
d_call: TRBD2; j_call: TRBJ2-3; clone_size: NA; v_call: TRBV6-6; cdr3_nt: TGTGCCAGCAGTTACGGGAGGGAAGCAGATACGCAGTATTTT; cdr3_aa: CASSYGREADTQYF
d_call: TRBD2; j_call: TRBJ2-3; clone_size: once; v_call: TRBV9; cdr3_nt: TGTGCCAGCAGCGTAGAGGTTAAAGCGGGGGGGCCAGATACGCAGTATTTT; cdr3_aa: CASSVEVKAGGPDTQYF
d_call: NA; j_call: TRBJ1-1; clone_size: few; v_call: TRBV6-1; cdr3_nt: TGTGCCTGCCATAAGGGGACCAACACTGAAGCTTTCTTT; cdr3_aa: CACHKGTNTEAFF
d_call: TRBD1; j_call: TRBJ2-3; clone_size: many; v_call: TRBV9; cdr3_nt: TGTGCCAGCAGCTTGGGACAGGGGCTCACAGATACGCAGTATTTT; cdr3_aa: CASSLGQGLTDTQYF
d_call: TRBD2; j_call: TRBJ2-3; clone_size: NA; v_call: TRBV6-4; cdr3_nt: TGTGCCAGCAGTGCTAACGGGGGGGCAACAGATACGCAGTATTTT; cdr3_aa: CASSANGGATDTQYF
d_call: NA; j_call: TRBJ1-1; clone_size: many; v_call: TRBV5-1; cdr3_nt: TGCGCCAGCAGCTCGGCAGGCCAAGCTTTCTTT; cdr3_aa: CASSSAGQAFF
d_call: TRBD2; j_call: TRBJ2-2; clone_size: few; v_call: TRBV7-9; cdr3_nt: TGTGCCAGCAGCTCTACTAGCGGGGGGGCCTGGTACACCGGGGAGCTGTTTTTT; cdr3_aa: CASSSTSGGAWYTGELFF
d_call: TRBD1; j_call: TRBJ1-1; clone_size: NA; v_call: TRBV15; cdr3_nt: TGTGCCACCAGCAGAGACCACACAGGGGGCTGGAACACTGAAGCTTTCTTT; cdr3_aa: CATSRDHTGGWNTEAFF
d_call: NA; j_call: TRBJ1-4; clone_size: few; v_call: TRBV12-3/TRBV12-4; cdr3_nt: TGTGCCAGCAGTTTAACCTCGGGCCCTTGGGAAAAACTGTTTTTT; cdr3_aa: CASSLTSGPWEKLFF
d_call: NA; j_call: TRBJ1-4; clone_size: NA; v_call: TRBV5-1; cdr3_nt: TGCGCCAGCAGCTATACACGAAGCGAAAATGAAAAACTGTTTTTT; cdr3_aa: CASSYTRSENEKLFF
d_call: NA; j_call: TRBJ1-1; clone_size: NA; v_call: TRBV7-3; cdr3_nt: TGTGCCAGCAGCTTAAACATCGGTGGCACTGAAGCTTTCTTT; cdr3_aa: CASSLNIGGTEAFF
d_call: TRBD1; j_call: TRBJ1-1; clone_size: few; v_call: TRBV20-1; cdr3_nt: TGCAGTGCAAGAAAACGGGACAGGGGGTCTATGGGCACTGAAGCTTTCTTT; cdr3_aa: CSARKRDRGSMGTEAFF
d_call: NA; j_call: TRBJ2-1; clone_size: few; v_call: TRBV4-1; cdr3_nt: TGCGCCAGCAGCCCGTGGGCGGAGTCCTACAATGAGCAGTTCTTC; cdr3_aa: CASSPWAESYNEQFF
d_call: TRBD1; j_call: TRBJ1-6; clone_size: few; v_call: TRBV4-1; cdr3_nt: TGCGCCAGCAGCCAAGAGGACAGGGGGTTTGGGTCACCCCTCCACTTT; cdr3_aa: CASSQEDRGFGSPLHF
d_call: NA; j_call: TRBJ2-4; clone_size: few; v_call: TRBV20-1; cdr3_nt: TGCAGTGCTAGAAGGGGACCCAAAAACATTCAGTACTTC; cdr3_aa: CSARRGPKNIQYF
d_call: TRBD1; j_call: TRBJ1-2; clone_size: few; v_call: TRBV5-1; cdr3_nt: TGCGCCAGCAGTTTTAGCGGGGACAGGTGGCGGGAATATGGCTACACCTTC; cdr3_aa: CASSFSGDRWREYGYTF